The present T cell receptor (beta chain) was sequenced within a study of control samples from healthy donors and cancer patients. Libraries were prepared by immunoSEQ multiplex PCR; TCRdb keeps only in-frame clonotypes and omits some of them. Of about 140,000 clones detected, roughly nine tenths appear once; the ten largest clones hold roughly 8.7%. The sequenced sample consisted of blood. The source is a young woman in good health.

Here the CDR3 reads CASSWDLAYTDTQYF. The CDR3, as DNA: TGTGCCAGCAGTTGGGACTTAGCTTACACAGATACGCAGTATTTT. The chain has TRBV6-6 and TRBJ2-3, with a tentative D call TRBD2 (6 bases). The germline CDR1 and CDR2 sequences are MNHNY and SVGAGI (reference sequence). CDR3 length equals 15 residues. Trimming cost V 4 bases and J 2 bases, with 13 bases left between them.